This TCR beta chain came from a study of Graves' ophthalmopathy and Graves' hyperthyroidism. Findings and limits, study-wide: The model predicted progression of ophthalmopathy with a sensitivity of roughly 65%, and its specificity was 72.22%. Clonotypes were expanded in thyroid at above 0.001 frequency, and most also appeared in blood.

Amplified material comprised TCR beta CDR3 regions derived from RNA transcripts. The library came from an HTBI-primed first-round RT-PCR and a second-round multiplex PCR. A single record per CDR3 protein comes from TCRdb applying MiXCR to the multiplex PCR reads. Of 230,000 or so distinct CDR3 sequences in the sample, around 45% are singletons; the top ten hold roughly 45%. The V gene's germline CDR1 is ENHRY and CDR2 SYGVKD. The CDR3 length is 15 residues. The V gene lost 6 bases and the J gene lost 0 bases, with 11 bases spanning the gap. On this clonotype: What it recognizes is unknown.

Sequenced material: peripheral blood. This sequence joins TRBV10-3 and TRBJ2-2; D is possibly TRBD1 (6 bases). The clonotype was recovered from an adult man with Graves' ophthalmopathy. This CDR3 is CAISTGTTNTGELFF. In DNA, the CDR3 is TGTGCCATCAGCACCGGGACAACGAACACCGGGGAGCTGTTTTTT.